These 30 T cell receptor beta chains came from one sample sequenced in a study of T cells of healthy individuals. TCRdb redid the calling of the 5' RACE reads with MiXCR, one entry per CDR3 protein. The sample holds about 96,000 distinct CDR3 sequences, roughly 18% seen once. These receptor sequences come from a human donor in good health.

The gene calls are TRBV12-3 or TRBV12-4 and TRBJ2-2; 9 bases are shared with TRBD1. The CDR3 sequence is 15 residues long. V shed 3 bases and J 6 bases; nucleotides not matched to a gene: 5. The CDR3 sequence: CASSFRDRVAGELFF. The CDR3 DNA reads TGTGCCAGCAGTTTCCGGGACAGGGTCGCCGGGGAGCTGTTTTTT.

This clonotype was counted between two and nine times. For the CDR3, the DNA is TGCGCCAGCAGCCTACTTCTAGGGTCGGGGGACGGCGAAAAACTGTTTTTT. This codes for CASSLLLGSGDGEKLFF. The chain combines TRBV5-1 with TRBJ1-4, with D perhaps matching TRBD1 (5 bases). The CDR3 loop spans 17 amino acids. V was cut by 4 bases and J by 8 bases, with 24 bases left in between. Per germline, CDR1 SGHRS and CDR2 YFSETQ.

This chain uses TRBV6-1 with TRBJ2-1; the match to TRBD2 covers 9 bases. This CDR3 has 15 amino acids. Trimming cost V 1 base and J 9 bases; bases outside gene matches: 7. The germline CDR1 and CDR2 sequences are MNHNS and SASEGT. CDR3 sequence: CASSEVAGGFAEQFF. The CDR3 bases are TGTGCCAGCAGTGAAGTGGCGGGGGGGTTTGCTGAGCAGTTCTTC.

A note on this clonotype: A much bigger clone sits one base away, suggesting this may be a read error. This CDR3 is CASSETSSGRPDTQYF. CDR3 bases: TGTGCCAGCAGTGAAACCTCTAGCGGGAGACCAGATACGCAGTATTTT. V and J are TRBV9 and TRBJ2-3, with 10 bases aligning to TRBD2. The CDR3 runs to 16 residues. Germline loops: CDR1 SGDLS, CDR2 YYNGEE. V lost 5 bases, J lost 4 bases, and 10 bases stayed unmatched.

This clonotype has just a few counts. The genes are TRBV15 and TRBJ1-3; D gene uncertain. The V gene lost 3 bases and the J gene lost 0 bases, with 6 bases spanning the gap. Germline loops: CDR1 LNHNV, CDR2 YYDKDF (reference sequence). This CDR3 spans 14 amino acids. The chain's CDR3 is CATSSTSSGNTIYF. As DNA, the CDR3 is TGTGCCACCAGCAGCACTAGCTCTGGAAACACCATATATTTT.

This clonotype has a count of ten or more. The rearrangement joins TRBV20-1 to TRBJ2-1; 9 positions match TRBD2. Germline values: CDR1 DFQATT, CDR2 SNEGSKA (reference sequence). The V gene end was trimmed by 3 bases and the J gene end by 5 bases; junction bases not matched to a gene: 14. This CDR3 contains 17 residues. In DNA form, the CDR3 reads TGCAGTGCTAGGCTAGCGGGGAGCCTAGGGGGGCACAATGAGCAGTTCTTC. It is translated as CSARLAGSLGGHNEQFF.

There are a few counts of this clonotype. The rearrangement links TRBV5-5 to TRBJ1-5, with 7 bases matching TRBD1. CDR1 SGHKS and CDR2 YYEKEE come from the germline V gene (reference sequence). This CDR3 region has 15 residues. V gave up 0 bases and J gave up 4 bases; unmatched junction bases: 4. The CDR3 here is CASSLDDRENQPQHF. The CDR3 coding sequence is TGTGCCAGCAGCTTGGATGACAGGGAAAATCAGCCCCAGCATTTT.

About this clonotype: A read error may account for a junction end that differs from germline. CDR3 coding DNA: TGCGCCACCAGCAGTTTGTGGAGGGCGGACACCAGGGAGCTGTTTTTT. It codes for CATSSLWRADTRELFF. The chain is built from TRBV15 and TRBJ2-2; tentative D call: TRBD2 (6 bases). The germline CDR1 and CDR2 sequences are LNHNV and YYDKDF (reference sequence). CDR3 length: 16 amino acids.

This sequence joins TRBV10-2 and TRBJ2-1; D unresolved. The CDR3 contains 14 residues. Deletions cut 5 bases from V and 0 bases from J, with 8 bases between. The germline CDR1 and CDR2 sequences are WSHSY and SAAADI. CDR3: CASSYQVSYNEQFF. CDR3 nucleotide sequence: TGCGCCAGCAGTTATCAGGTCTCCTACAATGAGCAGTTCTTC.

The genes are TRBV4-2 and TRBJ2-7; a weak D match, TRBD2 (6 bases). Germline values: CDR1 LGHNA, CDR2 YNFKEQ. The CDR3 has 14 amino acids. Trimming took off 0 bases at V and 7 bases at J, with 13 bases between the two ends. CDR3 DNA sequence: TGTGCCAGCAGCCAAGAACCTGGGGCGGGGGAGCAGTACTTC. This gives the protein CASSQEPGAGEQYF.

The sample holds many counts of this clonotype. V is TRBV6-5 and J is TRBJ2-7; D gene uncertain. Germline loops: CDR1 MNHEY, CDR2 SVGAGI. V lost 2 bases, J lost 5 bases, and 10 bases lay in between. The CDR3 runs to 13 residues. Written as DNA, the CDR3 is TGTGCCAGCAGTTACGGTCAGAAGAACGAGCAGTACTTC. Amino acids: CASSYGQKNEQYF.

The chain carries TRBV5-1 and TRBJ1-1; 7 bases are shared with TRBD1. J lost 0 bases, V lost 4 bases, and 12 bases had no gene match. The CDR3 is made up of 17 amino acids. The germline CDR1 and CDR2 sequences are SGHRS and YFSETQ. Here the CDR3 reads CASSPRVSGGMNTEAFF. CDR3 nucleotides: TGCGCCAGCAGCCCTAGGGTGTCAGGGGGTATGAACACTGAAGCTTTCTTT.

This clonotype has a count of ten or more. This chain connects TRBV7-9 to TRBJ2-1, with D maybe TRBD1 (5 bases). V lost 5 bases, J lost 0 bases, and 11 bases lay in between. The length of the CDR3 is 15 residues. Germline V gene sequence: CDR1 SEHNR, CDR2 FQNEAQ (reference sequence). The CDR3: CASSPAGFSYNEQFF. In nucleotides, the CDR3 is TGTGCCAGCAGCCCGGCAGGGTTCTCCTACAATGAGCAGTTCTTC. The variable domain in full, with the rest retrieved from reference TRBV7-9 and TRBJ2-1, is DTGVSQNPRHKITKRGQNVTFRCDPISEHNRLYWYRQTLGQGPEFLTYFQNEAQLEKSRLLSDRFSAERPKGSFSTLEIQRTEQGDSAMYLCASSPAGFSYNEQFFGPGTRLTVL.

This clonotype was observed many times. The genes are TRBV7-2 and TRBJ2-2; no clear D gene. The germline CDR1 and CDR2 sequences are SGHTA and FQGNSA. V was clipped by 1 base and J by 5 bases, with 11 bases between them. This CDR3 has 15 residues. CDR3 region: CASSLEAALTGELFF. As DNA, the CDR3 is TGTGCCAGCAGCTTAGAGGCAGCATTAACCGGGGAGCTGTTTTTT. The entire variable domain, with the rest obtained from reference TRBV7-2 and TRBJ2-2, is as follows: GAGVSQSPSNKVTEKGKDVELRCDPISGHTALYWYRQSLGQGLEFLIYFQGNSAPDKSGLPSDRFSAERTGGSVSTLTIQRTQQEDSAVYLCASSLEAALTGELFFGEGSRLTVL.

Only a few counts were recorded for this clonotype. The CDR3 sequence: CASSFRQGASGELFF. The CDR3 DNA follows: TGTGCCAGCAGCTTCCGACAGGGGGCTAGCGGGGAGCTGTTTTTT. This rearrangement joins TRBV13 to TRBJ2-2; 10 nucleotides align to TRBD1. The CDR3 has 15 residues. Germline CDR1 PRHDT, CDR2 FYEKMQ (reference sequence). V shed 3 bases, J shed 7 bases, and the junction held 5 bases outside the gene matches.

The rearrangement uses TRBV7-9 and TRBJ2-1; 9 bases agree with TRBD2. The CDR3 has 17 amino acids. Germline V gene sequence: CDR1 SEHNR, CDR2 FQNEAQ (reference sequence). V lost 5 bases to trimming and J lost 3 bases; unmatched junction nucleotides: 11. CDR3 nucleotides: TGTGCCAGCAGCCATATGAGCGGGAGGTCTTTCTACAATGAGCAGTTCTTC. It yields the protein CASSHMSGRSFYNEQFF.

This clonotype was counted many times. J is TRBJ1-2 and V is TRBV7-9; D is possibly TRBD1 (5 bases). Deletions cut 1 base from V and 8 bases from J, with 20 bases between. This CDR3 has 16 amino acids. Germline assignment: CDR1 SEHNR and CDR2 FQNEAQ (reference sequence). The CDR3 DNA sequence: TGTGCCAGCAGCTTAGAGTATGGGGCCGCTCGGAGAGGCTACACCTTC. This codes for CASSLEYGAARRGYTF.

This clonotype was seen a handful of times. The chain couples TRBV20-1 to TRBJ2-5; TRBD2 matches at 9 bases. V dropped 0 bases and J dropped 5; count of bases not matched to a gene: 7. The CDR3 is 15 residues long. Germline CDR1 is DFQATT and CDR2 is SNEGSKA (reference sequence). The CDR3 nucleotides are TGCAGTGCTAGAGACCCAGCGGGAGGCGGGGAGACCCAGTACTTC. This encodes CSARDPAGGGETQYF.

This clonotype was picked up a small number of times. This sequence joins TRBV30 and TRBJ2-3; 10 nucleotides match TRBD2. The CDR3 extends over 18 amino acids. Germline trimming cut 0 bases from V and 1 base from J; bases unmatched to any gene: 10. The germline gives CDR1 GTSNPN, CDR2 SVGIG (reference sequence). The chain's CDR3 is CAWSVKAGGPIGTDTQYF. CDR3 DNA: TGTGCCTGGAGTGTAAAAGCGGGGGGGCCTATTGGCACAGATACGCAGTATTTT.

This clonotype turned up a few times. The chain recombines TRBV23-1 with TRBJ2-6; D gene ambiguous. TRBV23-1 is an open reading frame, and its role is uncertain. This CDR3 spans 17 amino acids. The V and J ends lost 2 bases and 0 bases respectively, with 11 bases between them. The CDR3 sequence is CASSQTLSFSGANVLTF. CDR3 bases: TGCGCCAGCAGTCAAACCCTCAGCTTCTCTGGGGCCAACGTCCTGACTTTC.

This clonotype was counted between two and nine times. CDR3 DNA sequence: TGTGCCAGCACCACAGGGAGCGCACCCCTCCACTTT. Translation: CASTTGSAPLHF. The rearrangement links TRBV6-2 or TRBV6-3 to TRBJ1-6; D possibly corresponds to TRBD1 (6 bases). Per germline, CDR1 MNHEY and CDR2 SVGEGT. Deletions cut 7 bases from V and 11 bases from J, with 12 bases between. This CDR3 is 12 amino acids long.

This clonotype was picked up a small number of times. The genes are TRBV4-3 and TRBJ2-2, with D perhaps TRBD2 (5 bases). The CDR3 loop spans 15 amino acids. Germline assignment: CDR1 LGHNA and CDR2 YSLEER. Trimming took off 4 bases at V and 6 bases at J, with 15 bases between the two ends. CDR3 nucleotide sequence: TGCGCCAGCAGCCCAGGACTTTCCGTCTCCGGGGAGCTGTTTTTT. It is translated as CASSPGLSVSGELFF.

This CDR3 is CASSQDRGASNEKLFF. In nucleotides, the CDR3 is TGCGCCAGCAGCCAAGATCGGGGGGCGTCTAATGAAAAACTGTTTTTT. The V call is TRBV4-3, the J call TRBJ1-4; perhaps TRBD1 as D (6 bases). V dropped 0 bases and J dropped 3 bases, with 11 bases sitting between them. Germline V gene data show CDR1 as LGHNA and CDR2 as YSLEER. The CDR3 consists of 16 residues.

This clonotype was counted many times. This rearrangement joins TRBV7-9 to TRBJ2-1; 8 nucleotides agree with TRBD1. The CDR3 extends over 13 amino acids. Germline V lookup: CDR1 SEHNR, CDR2 FQNEAQ (reference sequence). The J segment lost 5 bases and the V segment lost 6 bases, leaving 3 bases of the junction unmatched. Here the CDR3 reads CASRGQGHNEQFF. The CDR3 region has the DNA TGTGCCAGCAGAGGACAGGGCCACAATGAGCAGTTCTTC.

This chain uses TRBV30 with TRBJ2-6; 11 nucleotides agree with TRBD1. CDR1 is GTSNPN and CDR2 is SVGIG in the germline V gene (reference sequence). This CDR3 has 16 residues. The ends lost 7 bases at V and 2 bases at J; junction bases unmatched: 7. This CDR3 reads CASRDRGVAGANVLTF. CDR3 coding DNA: TGTGCCTCCCGGGACAGGGGGGTGGCTGGGGCCAACGTCCTGACTTTC.

The chain has TRBV30 and TRBJ2-3; 10 nucleotides match TRBD2. V was clipped by 0 bases and J by 2 bases; unmatched bases: 11. Germline V lookup: CDR1 GTSNPN, CDR2 SVGIG (reference sequence). This CDR3 region has 18 residues. CDR3 DNA: TGTGCCTGGAGTGTAAAAGCGGGGGGGCCTATTGACACAGATACGCAGTATTTT. Protein: CAWSVKAGGPIDTDTQYF.

The table lists this clonotype with many counts. The rearrangement links TRBV12-3 or TRBV12-4 to TRBJ2-7; TRBD1 agrees at 8 bases. The trim removed 5 bases at V and 2 bases at J, leaving 5 bases unmatched. The CDR3 is made up of 14 amino acids. The CDR3 DNA is TGTGCCAGCAGTCGAGGACAGGGAACCTACGAGCAGTACTTC. This encodes CASSRGQGTYEQYF.

This clonotype was detected a few times. This chain connects TRBV12-2 to TRBJ1-4. TRBV12-2 is given as a pseudogene. The CDR3 runs to 12 residues. The CDR3 protein is CASRLQNEKLFF. The CDR3 coding sequence is TGTGCAAGTCGCCTTCAGAATGAAAAACTGTTTTTT.

This clonotype was recorded many times. J is TRBJ2-5 and V is TRBV3-1; D unresolved. Germline lookup yields CDR1 LGHDT and CDR2 YNNKEL (reference sequence). The CDR3 consists of 15 residues. V was clipped by 4 bases and J by 0 bases, with 12 bases between them. The CDR3 reads CASSPRAPYQETQYF. The CDR3 region has the DNA TGTGCCAGCAGCCCCAGAGCGCCGTACCAAGAGACCCAGTACTTC.

The table lists this clonotype with a few counts. The chain carries TRBV2 and TRBJ1-5; D might be TRBD1 (5 bases). From germline, CDR1 is SNHLY and CDR2 FYNNEI. The CDR3 runs to 14 residues. V lost 8 bases to trimming and J lost 2 bases, with 13 bases between them. CDR3 sequence reads: CASQGESRNQPQHF. In nucleotides, the CDR3 is TGTGCCAGCCAAGGGGAAAGTCGCAATCAGCCCCAGCATTTT.